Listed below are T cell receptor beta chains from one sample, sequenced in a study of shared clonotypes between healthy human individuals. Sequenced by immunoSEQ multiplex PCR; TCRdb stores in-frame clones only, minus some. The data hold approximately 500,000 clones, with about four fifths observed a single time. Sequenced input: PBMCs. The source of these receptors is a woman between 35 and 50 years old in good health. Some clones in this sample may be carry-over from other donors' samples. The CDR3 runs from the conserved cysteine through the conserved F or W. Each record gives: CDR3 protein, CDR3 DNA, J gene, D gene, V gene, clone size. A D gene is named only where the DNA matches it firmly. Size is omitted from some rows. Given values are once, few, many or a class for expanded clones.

CAIGSLDIQYF	TGTGCCATCGGAAGTTTGGACATTCAGTACTTC	TRBJ2-4	.	TRBV10-3	.
CATLAGGTGEQFF	TGTGCCACCCTAGCGGGGGGTACAGGTGAGCAGTTCTTC	TRBJ2-1	TRBD2	TRBV6-4	.
CASSFSSGSSYEQFF	TGTGCCAGCAGCTTCTCCAGCGGGAGTTCGTATGAGCAGTTCTTC	TRBJ2-1	TRBD2	TRBV7-2	.
CASSLEPVATNEKLFF	TGCGCCAGCAGCTTGGAGCCCGTTGCAACTAATGAAAAACTGTTTTTT	TRBJ1-4	.	TRBV5-1	.
CASSGSTYDSRAFF	TGTGCCAGCAGTGGATCAACCTATGACAGCAGGGCTTTCTTT	TRBJ1-1	.	TRBV2	.
CASSHSIGGIYGYTF	TGCGCCAGCAGCCATTCCATCGGCGGGATCTATGGCTACACCTTC	TRBJ1-2	.	TRBV4-3	.
CASSELRQGIGGELFF	TGCGCCAGCAGTGAGTTGAGACAGGGGATCGGCGGGGAGCTGTTTTTT	TRBJ2-2	TRBD1	TRBV10-2	.
CASQARGDEKLFF	TGTGCCAGCCAGGCCAGGGGCGATGAAAAACTGTTTTTT	TRBJ1-4	.	TRBV18	.
CASSPRRESSYNEQFF	TGTGCCAGCAGCCCTCGGCGGGAGAGTTCCTACAATGAGCAGTTCTTC	TRBJ2-1	TRBD2	TRBV7-8	few
CASSASSGSKDTQYF	TGTGCCAGCAGCGCCTCTAGCGGGAGCAAAGATACGCAGTATTTT	TRBJ2-3	TRBD2	TRBV4-2	.
CASSLNAGYIPTQNYGYTF	TGTGCCAGCAGCCTAAACGCGGGTTACATCCCCACACAAAACTATGGCTACACCTTC	TRBJ1-2	.	TRBV11-2	few
CASSTLGGDGNQPQHF	TGTGCCAGTAGTACCCTGGGGGGGGATGGCAATCAGCCCCAGCATTTT	TRBJ1-5	.	TRBV19	.
CAWSLHLSGYNEQFF	TGTGCCTGGAGTCTCCACCTTAGCGGTTACAATGAGCAGTTCTTC	TRBJ2-1	.	TRBV30	.
CASRPGLISGNTIYF	TGTGCCAGCAGACCGGGACTGATCTCTGGAAACACCATATATTTT	TRBJ1-3	.	TRBV6-1	.
CASSDTSRGYTF	TGTGCCAGCAGTGATACATCTCGGGGCTACACCTTC	TRBJ1-2	.	TRBV25-1	few
CASSYRLAGVADTQYF	TGTGCCAGCAGCTATCGACTAGCGGGAGTGGCAGATACGCAGTATTTT	TRBJ2-3	.	TRBV5-2	.
CAWTRDSTNYGYTF	TGTGCCTGGACCCGGGACAGCACCAACTATGGCTACACCTTC	TRBJ1-2	TRBD1	TRBV30	.
CASSERVSNTDTQYF	TGTGCCAGCAGTGAGCGGGTATCAAACACAGATACGCAGTATTTT	TRBJ2-3	.	TRBV6-4	.
CASSPDTGNTIYF	TGTGCCAGCTCACCAGATACCGGAAACACCATATATTTT	TRBJ1-3	.	TRBV18	.
CASSLGGVGPQETQYF	TGCGCCAGCAGCTTGGGGGGTGTGGGGCCCCAAGAGACCCAGTACTTC	TRBJ2-5	.	TRBV5-1	.
CASSSGSYEQYF	TGCGCCAGCAGCTCCGGATCCTACGAGCAGTACTTC	TRBJ2-7	.	TRBV5-1	.
CSVEGTDTQYF	TGCAGCGTTGAAGGCACAGATACGCAGTATTTT	TRBJ2-3	.	TRBV29-1	.
CASSRGGMNTEAFF	TGTGCCAGCAGCCGAGGGGGCATGAACACTGAAGCTTTCTTT	TRBJ1-1	TRBD1	TRBV5-5	many
CASSLEAWETQYF	TGTGCCAGCAGCTTAGAGGCATGGGAGACCCAGTACTTC	TRBJ2-5	.	TRBV7-9	.
CASSIRDRGTEAFF	TGTGCCAGTAGTATCCGGGACAGGGGTACTGAAGCTTTCTTT	TRBJ1-1	TRBD1	TRBV19	.
CAWSLGTSGYEQYF	TGTGCCTGGAGTTTGGGGACTAGCGGATACGAGCAGTACTTC	TRBJ2-7	TRBD2	TRBV30	.
CASSPTGRGAFF	TGTGCCAGCAGCCCCACGGGGAGAGGAGCTTTCTTT	TRBJ1-1	.	TRBV7-9	.
CASSSSTGDNSPLHF	TGTGCCAGCAGCTCCTCCACAGGAGACAATTCACCCCTCCACTTT	TRBJ1-6	.	TRBV7-8	.
CASSLGARQKGNEQFF	TGTGCCAGCAGCTTAGGCGCGAGACAGAAAGGCAATGAGCAGTTCTTC	TRBJ2-1	.	TRBV7-8	.